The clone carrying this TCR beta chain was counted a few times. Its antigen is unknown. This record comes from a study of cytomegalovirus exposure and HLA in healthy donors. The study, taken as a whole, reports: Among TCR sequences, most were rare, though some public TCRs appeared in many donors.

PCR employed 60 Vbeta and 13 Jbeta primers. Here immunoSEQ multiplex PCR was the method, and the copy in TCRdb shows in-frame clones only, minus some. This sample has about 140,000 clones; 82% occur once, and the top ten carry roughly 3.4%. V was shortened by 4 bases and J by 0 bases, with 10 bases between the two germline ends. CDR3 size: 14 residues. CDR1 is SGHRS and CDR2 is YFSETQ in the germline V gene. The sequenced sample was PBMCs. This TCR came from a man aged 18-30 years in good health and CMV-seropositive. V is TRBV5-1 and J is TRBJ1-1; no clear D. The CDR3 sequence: CASSLLELNTEAFF. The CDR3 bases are TGCGCCAGCAGCCTCCTAGAACTGAACACTGAAGCTTTCTTT.